Below, one TCR beta chain is given with its context. Its specificity is not known. Here immunoSEQ multiplex PCR was the method, and the copy in TCRdb shows in-frame clones only, minus some. Here the sample spans some 14,000 clones, around 80% being singletons. Trimming stripped 1 base from V and 3 bases from J, with 12 bases between. This CDR3 has 15 residues. Germline CDR1 is LNHNV and CDR2 is YYDKDF (reference sequence). The entry originates in a study of early stage breast cancer tumors. General study findings and limits: Compared with adjacent normal breast, tumors showed about 2.5-fold denser, more clonal T cells.

What was sequenced was normal breast tissue next to the tumor. The rearrangement joins TRBV15 to TRBJ1-1; D might be TRBD1 (5 bases). The origin of this receptor is a person aged 50 to 59 with breast cancer. Here the CDR3 DNA reads TGTGCCACCAGCAGAGGTTGGGGGATGGACACTGAAGCTTTCTTT. This sequence encodes CATSRGWGMDTEAFF.